What follows describes a single TCR beta chain. Its antigen is undetermined. This sample is part of a study of radiation and T cells in renal cell carcinoma. Whole-study findings and limits: Top tumor clonotypes rose in blood 2 weeks post-radiation, then contracted. Baseline intratumoral clonotype presence is unknown without pretreatment biopsies.

Per the germline V gene, CDR1 is MNHNS and CDR2 is SASEGT. CDR3 length: 17 residues. V lost 2 bases to trimming and J lost 7 bases; unmatched junction nucleotides: 14. The data were produced by immunoSEQ multiplex PCR, yet TCRdb's version contains in-frame clones alone and is incomplete. The sample lists 110,000 to 150,000 clones, less than 85% occurring once. Time point described: baseline pretreatment blood. This sample's treatment: 15 Gy SBRT to primary tumor, nephrectomy 4 weeks later. Radiation-treated patients gave blood at baseline, week 2 and week 4. The patient's renal cell carcinoma had clear cell pathology.

This TCR was sampled from a woman between 45 and 65 years old with renal cell carcinoma. Sample: blood, taken from a patient whose treatment included radiotherapy and nephrectomy. The V gene is TRBV6-1, the J gene TRBJ1-2; 9 bases line up with TRBD1. CDR3 sequence: CASSEYRGTGYGAGYTF. The CDR3 DNA reads TGTGCCAGCAGTGAATATCGTGGGACAGGGTACGGGGCTGGCTACACCTTC.